This entry is about one T cell receptor (beta chain). This entry comes from a study of blood T cell repertoires in COVID-19. For the study at large: Spain, Italy and the United States supplied samples that represented acute and convalescent COVID-19.

The CDR3 length is 15 residues. Unmatched junction bases numbered 2, after V lost 3 bases and J lost 0 bases. Germline V lookup: CDR1 KGHSH, CDR2 LQKENI. Original handling: Estimated nucleated cell counts came from reference gene primer amplification. Generated by immunoSEQ multiplex PCR, the TCRdb table keeps only in-frame clones and is missing some. The D gene and trimming were derived from the DNA, and the V and J assignments and clone size from that table. In the table there are approximately 82,000 clones, about four fifths of which are singletons. The source of this sequence is a woman in her sixties or seventies with acute or convalescent COVID-19. The chain carries TRBV18 and TRBJ2-1; 7 bases are shared with TRBD2. Sequenced input: peripheral blood. CDR3 region: CASSPPSGSYNEQFF. The CDR3 bases are TGTGCCAGCTCACCCCCTAGCGGCTCCTACAATGAGCAGTTCTTC.